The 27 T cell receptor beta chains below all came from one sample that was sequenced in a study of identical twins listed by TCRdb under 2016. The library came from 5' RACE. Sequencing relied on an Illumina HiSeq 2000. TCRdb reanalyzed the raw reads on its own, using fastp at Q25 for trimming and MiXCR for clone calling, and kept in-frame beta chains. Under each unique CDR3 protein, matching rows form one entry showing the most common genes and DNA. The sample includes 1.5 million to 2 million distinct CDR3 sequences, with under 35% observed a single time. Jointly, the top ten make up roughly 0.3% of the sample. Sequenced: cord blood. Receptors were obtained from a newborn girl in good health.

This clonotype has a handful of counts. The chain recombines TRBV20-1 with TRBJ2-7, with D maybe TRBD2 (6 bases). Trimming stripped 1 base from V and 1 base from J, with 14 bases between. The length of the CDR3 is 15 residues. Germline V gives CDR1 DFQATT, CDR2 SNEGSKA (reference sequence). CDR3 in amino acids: CSARGGGDPSYEQYF. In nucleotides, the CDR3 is TGCAGTGCTAGAGGTGGAGGGGACCCTTCCTACGAGCAGTACTTC.

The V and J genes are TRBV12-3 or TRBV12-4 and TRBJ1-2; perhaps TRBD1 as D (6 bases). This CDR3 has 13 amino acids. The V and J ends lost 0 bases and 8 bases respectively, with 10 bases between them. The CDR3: CASSLAPGQGYTF. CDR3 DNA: TGTGCCAGCAGTTTAGCGCCGGGACAAGGCTACACCTTC.

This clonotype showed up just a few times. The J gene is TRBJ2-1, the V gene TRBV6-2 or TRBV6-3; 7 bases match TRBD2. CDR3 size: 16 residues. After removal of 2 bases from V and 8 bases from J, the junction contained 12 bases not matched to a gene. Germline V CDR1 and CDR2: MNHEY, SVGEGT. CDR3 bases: TGTGCCAGCAGTTACCAAAGACTAGCCCCTAAGGATGAGCAGTTCTTC. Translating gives CASSYQRLAPKDEQFF.

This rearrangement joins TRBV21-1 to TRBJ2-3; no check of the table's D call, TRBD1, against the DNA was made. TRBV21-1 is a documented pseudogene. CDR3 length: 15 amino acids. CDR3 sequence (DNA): TGTGCCAGCAGCAAGGGGGCTGAAAGGGCAGATACGCAGTATTTT. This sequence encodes CASSKGAERADTQYF.

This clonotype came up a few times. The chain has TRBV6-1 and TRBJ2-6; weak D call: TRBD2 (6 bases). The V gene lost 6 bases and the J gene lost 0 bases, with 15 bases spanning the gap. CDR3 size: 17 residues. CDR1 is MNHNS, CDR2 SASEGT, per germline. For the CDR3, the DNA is TGTGCCAGCAGGGTCCGGGACTCCAACTCTGGGGCCAACGTCCTGACTTTC. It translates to CASRVRDSNSGANVLTF.

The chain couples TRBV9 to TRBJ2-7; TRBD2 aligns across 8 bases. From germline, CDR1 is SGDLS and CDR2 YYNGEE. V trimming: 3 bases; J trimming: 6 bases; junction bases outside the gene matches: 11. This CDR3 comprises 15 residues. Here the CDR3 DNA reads TGTGCCAGCAGCGCACTAGCGGAACCCCTAGGCGAGCAGTACTTC. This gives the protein CASSALAEPLGEQYF.

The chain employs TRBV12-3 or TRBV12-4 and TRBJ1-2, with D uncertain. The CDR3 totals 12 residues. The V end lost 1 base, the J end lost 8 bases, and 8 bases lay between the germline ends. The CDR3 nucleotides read TGTGCCAGCAGTTTAGTGAATCAGGGCTACACCTTC. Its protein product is CASSLVNQGYTF.

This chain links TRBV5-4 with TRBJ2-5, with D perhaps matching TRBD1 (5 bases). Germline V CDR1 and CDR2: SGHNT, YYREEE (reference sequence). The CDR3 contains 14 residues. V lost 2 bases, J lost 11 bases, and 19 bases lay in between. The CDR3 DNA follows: TGTGCCAGCAGCTTAAAGACAGAGCACAATGAGCAGTACTTC. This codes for CASSLKTEHNEQYF.

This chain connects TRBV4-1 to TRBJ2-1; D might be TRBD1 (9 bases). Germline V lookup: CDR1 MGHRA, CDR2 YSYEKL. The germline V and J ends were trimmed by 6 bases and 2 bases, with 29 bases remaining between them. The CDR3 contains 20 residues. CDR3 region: CASRGFRDRDREGPYNEQFF. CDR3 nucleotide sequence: TGCGCCAGCAGGGGATTTCGGGACAGGGATCGGGAGGGCCCCTACAATGAGCAGTTCTTC.

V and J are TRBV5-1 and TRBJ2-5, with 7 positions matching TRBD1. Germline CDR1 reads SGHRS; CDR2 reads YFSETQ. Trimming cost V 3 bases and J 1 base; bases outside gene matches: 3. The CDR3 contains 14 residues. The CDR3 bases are TGCGCCAGCAGCTACGGACAGGTCCAAGAGACCCAGTACTTC. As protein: CASSYGQVQETQYF.

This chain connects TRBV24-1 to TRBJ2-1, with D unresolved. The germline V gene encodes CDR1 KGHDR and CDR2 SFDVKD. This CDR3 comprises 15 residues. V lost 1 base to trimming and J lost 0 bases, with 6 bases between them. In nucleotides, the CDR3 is TGTGCCACCAGTGATTTTGGCAGCTCCTACAATGAGCAGTTCTTC. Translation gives CATSDFGSSYNEQFF.

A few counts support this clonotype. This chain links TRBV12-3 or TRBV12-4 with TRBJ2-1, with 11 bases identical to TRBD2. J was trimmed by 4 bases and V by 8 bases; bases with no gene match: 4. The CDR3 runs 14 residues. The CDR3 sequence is CASQGLAEYNEQFF. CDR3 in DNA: TGTGCCAGCCAGGGACTAGCGGAATACAATGAGCAGTTCTTC.

The CDR3 loop reads CASSPLGTHSYEQYF. The CDR3 DNA is TGTGCCAGCTCACCACTAGGGACTCACTCCTACGAGCAGTACTTC. The chain carries TRBV18 and TRBJ2-7; tentative D call: TRBD2 (6 bases). Germline CDR1 and CDR2: KGHSH and LQKENI. The CDR3 runs 15 residues. V was shortened by 1 base and J by 0 bases, with 10 bases between the two germline ends.

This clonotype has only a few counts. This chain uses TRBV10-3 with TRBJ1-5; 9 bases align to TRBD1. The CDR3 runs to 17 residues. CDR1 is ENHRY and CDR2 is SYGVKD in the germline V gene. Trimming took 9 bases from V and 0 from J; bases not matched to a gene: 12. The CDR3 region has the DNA TGTGCCATGCCCTGGGACAGGGTGCCCTATAGCAATCAGCCCCAGCATTTT. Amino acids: CAMPWDRVPYSNQPQHF.

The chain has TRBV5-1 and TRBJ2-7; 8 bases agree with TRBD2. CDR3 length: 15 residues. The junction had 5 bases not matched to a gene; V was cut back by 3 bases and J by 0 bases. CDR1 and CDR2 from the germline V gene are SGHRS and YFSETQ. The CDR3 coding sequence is TGCGCCAGCAGCTGGATTAGCGGGATCTCCTACGAGCAGTACTTC. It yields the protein CASSWISGISYEQYF.

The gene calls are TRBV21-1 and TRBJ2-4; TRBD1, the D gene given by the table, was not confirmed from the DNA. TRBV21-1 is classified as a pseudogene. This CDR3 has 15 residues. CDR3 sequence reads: CASSKAGGAKNIQYF. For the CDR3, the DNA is TGTGCCAGCAGCAAGGCAGGGGGAGCCAAAAACATTCAGTACTTC.

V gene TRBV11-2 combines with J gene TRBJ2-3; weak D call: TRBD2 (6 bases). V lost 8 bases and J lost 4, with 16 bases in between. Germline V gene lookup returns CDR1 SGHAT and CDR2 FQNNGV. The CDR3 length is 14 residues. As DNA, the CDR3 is TGTGCCAGCGCCCGCCCCGGAGGGTCAGATACGCAGTATTTT. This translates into CASARPGGSDTQYF.

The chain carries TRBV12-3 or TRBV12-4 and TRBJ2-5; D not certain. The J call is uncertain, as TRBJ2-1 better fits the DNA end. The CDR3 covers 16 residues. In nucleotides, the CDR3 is TGTGCCAGCAGTTTATTCCCACGGGCAGAACAAGAGACCCAGTTCTTC. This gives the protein CASSLFPRAEQETQFF.

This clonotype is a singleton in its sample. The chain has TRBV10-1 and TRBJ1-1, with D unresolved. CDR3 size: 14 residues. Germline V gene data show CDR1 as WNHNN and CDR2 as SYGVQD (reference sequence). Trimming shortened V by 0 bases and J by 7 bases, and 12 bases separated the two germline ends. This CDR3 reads CASSESTSLSEAFF. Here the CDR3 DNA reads TGCGCCAGCAGTGAGTCGACGTCGCTTAGTGAAGCTTTCTTT.

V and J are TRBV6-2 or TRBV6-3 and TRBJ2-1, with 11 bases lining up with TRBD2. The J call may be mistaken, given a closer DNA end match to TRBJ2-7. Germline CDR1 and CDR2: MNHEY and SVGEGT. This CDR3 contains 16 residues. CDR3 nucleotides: TGTGCCAGCAGTTACTTCGGGACTAGCGGCTACAATGAGCAGTACTTC. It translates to CASSYFGTSGYNEQYF.

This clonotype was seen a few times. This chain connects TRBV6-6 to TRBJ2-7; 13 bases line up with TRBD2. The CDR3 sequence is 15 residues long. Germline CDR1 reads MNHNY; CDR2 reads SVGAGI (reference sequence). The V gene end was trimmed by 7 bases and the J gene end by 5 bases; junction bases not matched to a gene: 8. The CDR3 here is CASNPTSGRPNEQYF. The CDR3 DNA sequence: TGTGCCAGCAATCCGACTAGCGGGAGGCCCAACGAGCAGTACTTC.

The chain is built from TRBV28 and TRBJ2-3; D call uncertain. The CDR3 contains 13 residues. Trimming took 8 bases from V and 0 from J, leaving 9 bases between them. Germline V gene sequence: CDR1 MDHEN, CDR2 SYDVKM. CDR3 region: CASGTPSTDTQYF. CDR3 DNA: TGTGCCAGCGGTACACCTAGCACAGATACGCAGTATTTT.

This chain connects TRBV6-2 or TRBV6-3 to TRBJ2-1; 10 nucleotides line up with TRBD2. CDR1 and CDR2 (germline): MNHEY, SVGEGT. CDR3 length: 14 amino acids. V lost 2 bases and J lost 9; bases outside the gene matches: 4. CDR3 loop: CASSYSGGAGEQFF. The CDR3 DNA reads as TGTGCCAGCAGTTACAGCGGGGGGGCAGGTGAGCAGTTCTTC.

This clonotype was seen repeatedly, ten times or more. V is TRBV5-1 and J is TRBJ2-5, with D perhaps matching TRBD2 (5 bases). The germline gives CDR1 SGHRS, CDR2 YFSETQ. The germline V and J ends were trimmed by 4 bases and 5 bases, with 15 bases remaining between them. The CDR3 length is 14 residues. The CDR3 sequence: CASSIPTSWETQYF. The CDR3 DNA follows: TGCGCCAGCAGCATACCTACTAGTTGGGAGACCCAGTACTTC. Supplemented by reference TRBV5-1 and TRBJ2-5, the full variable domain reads KAGVTQTPRYLIKTRGQQVTLSCSPISGHRSVSWYQQTPGQGLQFLFEYFSETQRNKGNFPGRFSGRQFSNSRSEMNVSTLELGDSALYLCASSIPTSWETQYFGPGTRLLVL.

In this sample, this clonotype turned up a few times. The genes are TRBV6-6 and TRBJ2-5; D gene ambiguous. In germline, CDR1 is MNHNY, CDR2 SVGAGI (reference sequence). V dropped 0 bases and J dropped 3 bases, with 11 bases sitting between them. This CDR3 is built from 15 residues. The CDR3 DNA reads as TGTGCCAGCAGTTACTCATGGCAGGTGGAAGAGACCCAGTACTTC. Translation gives CASSYSWQVEETQYF.

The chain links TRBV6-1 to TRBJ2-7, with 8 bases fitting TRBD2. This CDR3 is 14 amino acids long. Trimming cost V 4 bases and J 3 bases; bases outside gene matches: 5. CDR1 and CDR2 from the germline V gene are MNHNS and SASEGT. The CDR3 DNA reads TGTGCCAGCAGTGTGAAAGCGGGAGTCTACGAGCAGTACTTC. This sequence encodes CASSVKAGVYEQYF.

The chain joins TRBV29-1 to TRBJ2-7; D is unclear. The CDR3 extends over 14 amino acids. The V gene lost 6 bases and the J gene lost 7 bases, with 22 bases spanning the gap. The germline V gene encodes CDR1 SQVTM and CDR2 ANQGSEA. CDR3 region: CSVGRRLSYNEQYF. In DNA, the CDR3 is TGCAGCGTCGGACGGCGACTTTCCTACAATGAGCAGTACTTC.